This TCR beta chain derives from a study of OX40 agonist ivuxolimab in advanced cancers. Background on the study: Patients were given ivuxolimab, an antibody that agonizes OX40 (CD134). Dosing consisted of intravenous ivuxolimab at 0.01 to 10 mg/kg every 2 weeks.

Germline CDR1 MNHEY, CDR2 SVGAGI. Trimming cost V 7 bases and J 0 bases; bases outside gene matches: 5. The CDR3 extends over 14 amino acids. Blood sampling was done at baseline, cycle 4 day 1, and cycle 7 day 1. This table comes from immunoSEQ multiplex PCR, and its TCRdb copy is limited to in-frame clones, with some not included. There are tens of thousands of clones in the sample; around 81% occur only once, and under 6% lies in the top ten. The V gene is TRBV6-5, the J gene TRBJ2-7; 8 nucleotides match TRBD2. Source: CD4+ or CD8+ T cells sorted from blood, taken in a trial of the OX40 agonist ivuxolimab. The TCR comes from an adult with an advanced solid tumor such as melanoma, head and neck, liver or kidney cancer. The CDR3 nucleotides are TGTGCCAGCACCCGAAGCGGGAGCTCCTACGAGCAGTACTTC. It codes for CASTRSGSSYEQYF.